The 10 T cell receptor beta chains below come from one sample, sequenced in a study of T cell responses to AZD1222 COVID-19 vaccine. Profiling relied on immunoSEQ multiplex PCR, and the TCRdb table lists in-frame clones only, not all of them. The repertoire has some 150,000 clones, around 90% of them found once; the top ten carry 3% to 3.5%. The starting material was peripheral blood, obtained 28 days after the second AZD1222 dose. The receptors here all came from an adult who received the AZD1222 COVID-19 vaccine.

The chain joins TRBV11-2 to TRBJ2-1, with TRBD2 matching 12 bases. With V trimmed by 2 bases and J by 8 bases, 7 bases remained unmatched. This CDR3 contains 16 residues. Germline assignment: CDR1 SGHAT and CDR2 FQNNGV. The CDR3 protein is CASSLLLAGGADEQFF. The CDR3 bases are TGTGCCAGCAGCTTACTCCTAGCGGGAGGGGCGGATGAGCAGTTCTTC.

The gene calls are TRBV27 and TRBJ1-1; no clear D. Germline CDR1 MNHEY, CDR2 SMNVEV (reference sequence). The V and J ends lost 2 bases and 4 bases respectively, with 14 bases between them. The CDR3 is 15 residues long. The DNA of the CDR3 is TGTGCCAGCAGTTTAGGGGTACTGGGAGGCACTGAAGCTTTCTTT. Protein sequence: CASSLGVLGGTEAFF.

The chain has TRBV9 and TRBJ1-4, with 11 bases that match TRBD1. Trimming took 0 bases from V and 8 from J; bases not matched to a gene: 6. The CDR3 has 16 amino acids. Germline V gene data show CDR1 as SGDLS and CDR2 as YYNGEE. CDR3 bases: TGTGCCAGCAGCGTAGGCCATTGGACAGGGGGCGAAAAACTGTTTTTT. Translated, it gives CASSVGHWTGGEKLFF.

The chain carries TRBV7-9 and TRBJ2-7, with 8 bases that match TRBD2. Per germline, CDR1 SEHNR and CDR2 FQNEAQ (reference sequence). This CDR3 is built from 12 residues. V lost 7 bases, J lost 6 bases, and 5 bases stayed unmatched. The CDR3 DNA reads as TGTGCCAGCACCCCGGGGGGGAGCGAGCAGTACTTC. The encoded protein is CASTPGGSEQYF.

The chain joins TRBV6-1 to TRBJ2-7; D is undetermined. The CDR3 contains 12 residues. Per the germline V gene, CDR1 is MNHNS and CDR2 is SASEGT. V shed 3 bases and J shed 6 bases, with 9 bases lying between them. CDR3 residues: CASSELRSEQYF. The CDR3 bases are TGTGCCAGCAGTGAGCTAAGGAGCGAGCAGTACTTC.

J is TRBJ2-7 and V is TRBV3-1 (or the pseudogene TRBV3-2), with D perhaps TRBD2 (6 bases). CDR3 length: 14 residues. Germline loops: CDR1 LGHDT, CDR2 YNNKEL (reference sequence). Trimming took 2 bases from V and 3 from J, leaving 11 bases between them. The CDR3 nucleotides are TGTGCCAGCAGCCAAAGACTAGGTCACTACGAGCAGTACTTC. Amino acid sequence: CASSQRLGHYEQYF.

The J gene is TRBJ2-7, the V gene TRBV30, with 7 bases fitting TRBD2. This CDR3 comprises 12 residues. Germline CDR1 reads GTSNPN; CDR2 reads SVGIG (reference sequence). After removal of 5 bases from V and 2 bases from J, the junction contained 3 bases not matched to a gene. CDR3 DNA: TGTGCCTGGGGACTAGAAACCTACGAGCAGTACTTC. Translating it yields CAWGLETYEQYF.

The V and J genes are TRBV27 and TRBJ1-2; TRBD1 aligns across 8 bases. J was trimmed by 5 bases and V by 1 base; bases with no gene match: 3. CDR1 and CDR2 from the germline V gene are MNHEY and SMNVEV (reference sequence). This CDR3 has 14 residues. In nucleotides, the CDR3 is TGTGCCAGCAGTTTATTACAGGGGGATTATGGCTACACCTTC. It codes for CASSLLQGDYGYTF.

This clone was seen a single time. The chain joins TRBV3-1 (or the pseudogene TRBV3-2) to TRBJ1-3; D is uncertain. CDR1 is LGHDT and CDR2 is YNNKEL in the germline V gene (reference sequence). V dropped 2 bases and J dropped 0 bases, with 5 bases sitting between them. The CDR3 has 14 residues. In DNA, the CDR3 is TGTGCCAGCAGCCAAACGAGCTCTGGAAACACCATATATTTT. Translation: CASSQTSSGNTIYF.

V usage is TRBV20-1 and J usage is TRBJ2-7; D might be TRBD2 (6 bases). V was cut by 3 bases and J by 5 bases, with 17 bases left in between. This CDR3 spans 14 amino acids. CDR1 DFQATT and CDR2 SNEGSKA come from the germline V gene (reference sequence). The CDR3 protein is CSASRGTAANEQYF. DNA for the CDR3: TGCAGTGCTAGTCGGGGGACCGCGGCGAACGAGCAGTACTTC.